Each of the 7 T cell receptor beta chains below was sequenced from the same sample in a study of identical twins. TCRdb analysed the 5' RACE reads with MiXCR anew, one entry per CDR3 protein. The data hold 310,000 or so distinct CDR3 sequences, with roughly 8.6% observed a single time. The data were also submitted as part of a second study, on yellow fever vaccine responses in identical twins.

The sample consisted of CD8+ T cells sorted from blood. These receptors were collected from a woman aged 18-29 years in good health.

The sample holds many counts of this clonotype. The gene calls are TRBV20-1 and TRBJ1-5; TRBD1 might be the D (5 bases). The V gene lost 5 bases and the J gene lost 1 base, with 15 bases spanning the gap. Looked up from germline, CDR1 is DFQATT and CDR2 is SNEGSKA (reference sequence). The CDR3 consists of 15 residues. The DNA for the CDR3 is TGCAGTGCTCGACCCAGGGTTATGAGCAATCAGCCCCAGCATTTT. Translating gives CSARPRVMSNQPQHF.

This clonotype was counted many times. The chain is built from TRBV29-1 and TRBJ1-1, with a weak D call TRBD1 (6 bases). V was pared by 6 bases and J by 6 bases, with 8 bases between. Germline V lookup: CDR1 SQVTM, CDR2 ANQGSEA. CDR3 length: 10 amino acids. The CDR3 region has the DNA TGCAGCGTACAGGGCGCTGAAGCTTTCTTT. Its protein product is CSVQGAEAFF.

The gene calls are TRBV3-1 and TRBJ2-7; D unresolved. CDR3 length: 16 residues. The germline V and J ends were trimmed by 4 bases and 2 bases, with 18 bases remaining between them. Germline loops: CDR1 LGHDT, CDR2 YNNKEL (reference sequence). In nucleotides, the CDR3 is TGTGCCAGCAGCCCCCAAAGGAGAGCGTACCCCTACGAGCAGTACTTC. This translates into CASSPQRRAYPYEQYF.

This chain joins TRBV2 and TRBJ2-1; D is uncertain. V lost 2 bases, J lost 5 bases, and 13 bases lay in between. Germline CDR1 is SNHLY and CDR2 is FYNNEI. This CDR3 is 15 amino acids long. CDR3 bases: TGTGCCAGCAGTGAATACTCGCCTAAAAACAATGAGCAGTTCTTC. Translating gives CASSEYSPKNNEQFF.

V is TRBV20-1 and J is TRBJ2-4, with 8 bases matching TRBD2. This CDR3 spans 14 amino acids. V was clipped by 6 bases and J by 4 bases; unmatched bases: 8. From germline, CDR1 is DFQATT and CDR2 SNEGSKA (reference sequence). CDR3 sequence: CSATLAETKNIQYF. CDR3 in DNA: TGCAGTGCAACACTAGCGGAAACTAAAAACATTCAGTACTTC.

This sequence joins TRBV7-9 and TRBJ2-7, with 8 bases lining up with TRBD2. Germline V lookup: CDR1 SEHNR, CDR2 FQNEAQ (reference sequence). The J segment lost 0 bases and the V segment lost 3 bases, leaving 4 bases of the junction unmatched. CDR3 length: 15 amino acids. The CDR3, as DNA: TGTGCCAGCAGCTTTAGCGGGAACGGCTCCTACGAGCAGTACTTC. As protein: CASSFSGNGSYEQYF.

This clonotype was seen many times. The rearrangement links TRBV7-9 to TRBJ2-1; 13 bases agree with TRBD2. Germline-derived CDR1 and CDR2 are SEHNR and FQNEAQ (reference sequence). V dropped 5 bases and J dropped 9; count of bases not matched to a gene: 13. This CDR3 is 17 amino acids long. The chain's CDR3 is CASSPRGTSGGAVEQFF. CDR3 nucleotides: TGTGCCAGCAGCCCCCGTGGTACTAGCGGGGGGGCCGTTGAGCAGTTCTTC.